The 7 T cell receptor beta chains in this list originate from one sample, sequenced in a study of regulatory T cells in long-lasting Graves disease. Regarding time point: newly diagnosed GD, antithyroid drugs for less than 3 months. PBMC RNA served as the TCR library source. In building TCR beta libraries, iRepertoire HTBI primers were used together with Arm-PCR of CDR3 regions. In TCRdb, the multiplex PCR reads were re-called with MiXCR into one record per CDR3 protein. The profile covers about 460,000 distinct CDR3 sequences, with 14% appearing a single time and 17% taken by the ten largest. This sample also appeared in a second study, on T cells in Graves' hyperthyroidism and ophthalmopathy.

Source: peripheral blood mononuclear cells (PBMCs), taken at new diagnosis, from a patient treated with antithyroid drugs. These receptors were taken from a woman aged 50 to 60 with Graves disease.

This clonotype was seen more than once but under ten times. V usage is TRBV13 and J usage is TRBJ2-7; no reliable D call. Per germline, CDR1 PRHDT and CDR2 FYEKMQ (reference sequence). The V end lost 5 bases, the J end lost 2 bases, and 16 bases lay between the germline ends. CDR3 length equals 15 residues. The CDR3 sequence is CASSAASAVTYEQYF. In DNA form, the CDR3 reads TGTGCCAGCAGCGCCGCTTCGGCAGTTACCTACGAGCAGTACTTC.

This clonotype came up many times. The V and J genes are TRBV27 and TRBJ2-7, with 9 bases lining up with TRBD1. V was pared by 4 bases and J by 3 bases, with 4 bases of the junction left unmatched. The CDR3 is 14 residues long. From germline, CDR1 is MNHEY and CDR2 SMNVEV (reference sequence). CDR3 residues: CASSSGTGHYEQYF. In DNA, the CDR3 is TGTGCCAGCAGTTCCGGGACAGGGCACTACGAGCAGTACTTC.

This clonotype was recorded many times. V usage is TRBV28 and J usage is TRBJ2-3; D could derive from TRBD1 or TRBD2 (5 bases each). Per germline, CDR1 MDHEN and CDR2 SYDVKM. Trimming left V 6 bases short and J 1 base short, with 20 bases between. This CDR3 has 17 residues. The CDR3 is CASSLPGTLGRTDTQYF. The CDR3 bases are TGTGCCAGCAGCCTACCGGGGACCCTCGGACGCACAGATACGCAGTATTTT. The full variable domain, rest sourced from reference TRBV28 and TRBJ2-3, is DVKVTQSSRYLVKRTGEKVFLECVQDMDHENMFWYRQDPGLGLRLIYFSYDVKMKEKGDIPEGYSVSREKKERFSLILESASTNQTSMYLCASSLPGTLGRTDTQYFGPGTRLTVL.

The CDR3 DNA sequence: TGTGCCAGCAGTACCGGGACTTCCTCCGCCCTTGGGGGGCAGTTCTTC. Residues: CASSTGTSSALGGQFF. The J gene is TRBJ2-1, the V gene TRBV27, with a possible D match to TRBD2 (6 bases). V was pared by 5 bases and J by 12 bases, with 26 bases between. The CDR3 is made up of 16 amino acids. Germline CDR1 reads MNHEY; CDR2 reads SMNVEV (reference sequence).

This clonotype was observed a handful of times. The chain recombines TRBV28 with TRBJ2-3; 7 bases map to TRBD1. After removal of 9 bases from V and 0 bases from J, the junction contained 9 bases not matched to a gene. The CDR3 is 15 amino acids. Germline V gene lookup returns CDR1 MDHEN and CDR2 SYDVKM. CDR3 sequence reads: CASGYGTASTDTQYF. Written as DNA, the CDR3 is TGTGCCAGTGGATATGGGACAGCGAGCACAGATACGCAGTATTTT.

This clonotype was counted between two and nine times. The CDR3 bases are TGTGCCAGCAACGAGGGGCCCCGACCATCTGGGGCCAACGTCCTGACTTTC. Protein: CASNEGPRPSGANVLTF. The chain is built from TRBV13 and TRBJ2-6; TRBD1 or TRBD2 may be the D gene (5 bases each). The germline V and J ends were trimmed by 7 bases and 1 base, with 17 bases remaining between them. The CDR3 is 17 amino acids. Germline CDR1 PRHDT, CDR2 FYEKMQ (reference sequence).

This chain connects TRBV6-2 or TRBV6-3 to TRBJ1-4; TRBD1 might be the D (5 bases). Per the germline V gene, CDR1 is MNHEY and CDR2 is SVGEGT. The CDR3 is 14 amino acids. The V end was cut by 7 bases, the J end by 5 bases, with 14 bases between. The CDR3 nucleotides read TGTGCCAGCACTCTAGACAGAAAGAATGAAAAACTGTTTTTT. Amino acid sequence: CASTLDRKNEKLFF.